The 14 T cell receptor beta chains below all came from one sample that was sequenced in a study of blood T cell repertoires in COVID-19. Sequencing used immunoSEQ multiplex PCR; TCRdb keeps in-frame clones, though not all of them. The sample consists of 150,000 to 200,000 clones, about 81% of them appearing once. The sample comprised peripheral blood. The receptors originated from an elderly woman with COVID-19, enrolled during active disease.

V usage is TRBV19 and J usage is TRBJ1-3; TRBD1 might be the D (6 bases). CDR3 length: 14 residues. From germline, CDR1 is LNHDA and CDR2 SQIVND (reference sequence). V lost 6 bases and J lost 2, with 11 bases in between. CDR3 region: CASRVGGAGNTIYF. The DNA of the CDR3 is TGTGCCAGTAGGGTAGGGGGGGCTGGAAACACCATATATTTT.

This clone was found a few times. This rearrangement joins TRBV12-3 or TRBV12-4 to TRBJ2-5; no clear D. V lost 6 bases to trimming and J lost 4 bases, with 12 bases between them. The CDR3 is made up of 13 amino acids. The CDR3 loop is CASRDGQLETQYF. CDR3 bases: TGTGCCAGCAGAGATGGGCAGTTAGAGACCCAGTACTTC.

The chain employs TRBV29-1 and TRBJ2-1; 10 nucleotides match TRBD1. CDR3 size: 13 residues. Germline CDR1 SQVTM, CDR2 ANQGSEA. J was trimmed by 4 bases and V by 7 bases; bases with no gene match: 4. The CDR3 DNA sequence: TGCAGCGGGGACAGGGGTGGGTACAATGAGCAGTTCTTC. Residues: CSGDRGGYNEQFF.

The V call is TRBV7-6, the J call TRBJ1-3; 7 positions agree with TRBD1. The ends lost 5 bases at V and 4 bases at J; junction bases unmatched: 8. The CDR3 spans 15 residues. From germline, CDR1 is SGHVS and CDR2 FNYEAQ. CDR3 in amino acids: CASSATTGIGNTIYF. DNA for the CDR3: TGTGCCAGCAGCGCTACGACAGGGATAGGAAACACCATATATTTT. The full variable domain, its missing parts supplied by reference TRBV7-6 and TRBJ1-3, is GAGVSQSPRYKVTKRGQDVALRCDPISGHVSLYWYRQALGQGPEFLTYFNYEAQQDKSGLPNDRFSAERPEGSISTLTIQRTEQRDSAMYRCASSATTGIGNTIYFGEGSWLTVV.

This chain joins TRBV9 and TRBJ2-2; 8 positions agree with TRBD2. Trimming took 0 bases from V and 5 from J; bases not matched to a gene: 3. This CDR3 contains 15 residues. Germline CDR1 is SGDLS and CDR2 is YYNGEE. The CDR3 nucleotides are TGTGCCAGCAGCGTAGCGGGGGGGGTTACCGGGGAGCTGTTTTTT. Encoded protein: CASSVAGGVTGELFF.

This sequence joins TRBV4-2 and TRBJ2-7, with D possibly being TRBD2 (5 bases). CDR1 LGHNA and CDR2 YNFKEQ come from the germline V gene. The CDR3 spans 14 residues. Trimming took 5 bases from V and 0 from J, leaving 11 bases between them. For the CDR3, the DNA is TGTGCCAGCAGCTACCGACTACCCTCCTACGAGCAGTACTTC. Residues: CASSYRLPSYEQYF.

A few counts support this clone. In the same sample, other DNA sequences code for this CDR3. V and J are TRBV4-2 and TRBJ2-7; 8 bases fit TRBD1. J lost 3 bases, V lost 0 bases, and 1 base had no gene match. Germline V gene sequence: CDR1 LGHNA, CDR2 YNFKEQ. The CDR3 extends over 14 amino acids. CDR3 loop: CASSQEDRGYEQYF. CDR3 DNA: TGTGCCAGCAGCCAAGAAGACAGGGGCTACGAGCAGTACTTC.

The CDR3 loop reads CASRGTGVGNSPLHF. The DNA for the CDR3 is TGTGCCAGCAGGGGGACAGGGGTAGGTAATTCACCCCTCCACTTT. The rearrangement uses TRBV27 and TRBJ1-6; the match to TRBD1 covers 10 bases. J was trimmed by 6 bases and V by 6 bases; bases with no gene match: 5. The CDR3 is made up of 15 amino acids. CDR1 is MNHEY, CDR2 SMNVEV, per germline (reference sequence).

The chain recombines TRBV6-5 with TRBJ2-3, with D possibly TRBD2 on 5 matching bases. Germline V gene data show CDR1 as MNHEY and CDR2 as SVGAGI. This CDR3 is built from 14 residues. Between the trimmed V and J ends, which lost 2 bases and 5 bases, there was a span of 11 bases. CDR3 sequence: CASSYTGIRDTQYF. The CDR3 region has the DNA TGTGCCAGCAGTTACACCGGGATCAGAGATACGCAGTATTTT.

The CDR3 here is CASSLDGGNYNEQFF. The CDR3 DNA is TGTGCCAGCAGCTTGGACGGGGGGAACTACAATGAGCAGTTCTTC. The J gene is TRBJ2-1, the V gene TRBV7-2, with 7 nucleotides matching TRBD2. Trimming removed 3 bases from V and 3 bases from J; junction bases left unmatched: 5. Germline V gene sequence: CDR1 SGHTA, CDR2 FQGNSA. The CDR3 has 15 amino acids.

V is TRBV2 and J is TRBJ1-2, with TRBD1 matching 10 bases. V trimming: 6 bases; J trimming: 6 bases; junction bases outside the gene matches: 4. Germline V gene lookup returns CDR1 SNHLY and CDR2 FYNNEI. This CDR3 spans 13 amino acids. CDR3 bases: TGTGCCAGCAGAGCCGGACAGGGGGATGGCTACACCTTC. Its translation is CASRAGQGDGYTF.

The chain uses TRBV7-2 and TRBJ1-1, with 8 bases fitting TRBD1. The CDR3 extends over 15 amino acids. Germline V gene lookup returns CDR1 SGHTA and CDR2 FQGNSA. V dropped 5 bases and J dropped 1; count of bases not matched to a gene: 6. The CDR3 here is CASSLYRGENTEAFF. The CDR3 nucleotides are TGTGCCAGCAGCCTATACAGGGGGGAGAACACTGAAGCTTTCTTT.

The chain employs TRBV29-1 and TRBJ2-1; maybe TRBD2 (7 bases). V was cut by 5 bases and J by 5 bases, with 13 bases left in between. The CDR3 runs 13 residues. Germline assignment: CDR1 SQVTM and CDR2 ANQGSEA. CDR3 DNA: TGCAGCGTTCCCAGGGGAGGGCACAATGAGCAGTTCTTC. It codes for CSVPRGGHNEQFF.

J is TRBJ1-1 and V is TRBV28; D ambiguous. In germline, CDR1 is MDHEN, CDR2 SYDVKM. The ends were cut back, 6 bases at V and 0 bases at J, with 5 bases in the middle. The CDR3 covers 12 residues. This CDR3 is CASRSMNTEAFF. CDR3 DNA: TGTGCCAGCAGGAGTATGAACACTGAAGCTTTCTTT.